This TCR beta chain was recovered during a study of blood T cell repertoires in COVID-19. Study background: The origin of the acute and convalescent COVID-19 samples was the United States, Italy and Spain. Sources were T cells, B-cell-depleted T cells, or PBMCs; the material itself was cDNA or gDNA.

The V segment lost 5 bases and the J segment 2 bases; nucleotides outside the gene matches: 15. The CDR3 length is 18 residues. The germline CDR1 and CDR2 sequences are SGHAT and FQNNGV. In the original workflow: Reference gene primers were amplified, and this amplification served to estimate nucleated cell counts. This table comes from immunoSEQ multiplex PCR, and its TCRdb copy is limited to in-frame clones, with some not included. V and J calls plus clone size are reproduced from that table; the DNA served to infer D and trimming. The sample lists approximately 30,000 clones, 80% to 90% seen once, with approximately 0.55% in the top ten.

The rearrangement uses TRBV11-2 and TRBJ2-4; 7 bases map to TRBD1. This clonotype was obtained from a woman aged 40 to 49 with active or convalescent COVID-19. The specimen was peripheral blood. The CDR3 DNA is TGTGCCAGCAGCCCCTATGTAGGGACAGCAGAATCCAAAAACATTCAGTACTTC. Amino acids: CASSPYVGTAESKNIQYF.